A single sample gave rise to the 27 T cell receptor beta chains below, sequenced in a study of early T cells in non-severe SARS-CoV-2 infection. TCRdb re-called the 5' RACE reads through MiXCR, storing one row per CDR3 protein. The profile shows roughly 34,000 distinct CDR3 sequences, about 4.5% of them singletons. Specimen: whole blood. All receptors derive from an adult who was a healthcare worker with PCR-confirmed SARS-CoV-2 infection or an uninfected control (not recorded which).

This clonotype was seen at least ten times. This chain joins TRBV14 and TRBJ2-3, with TRBD1 identical over 8 bases. This CDR3 region has 16 residues. V was pared by 0 bases and J by 4 bases, with 6 bases of the junction left unmatched. The germline gives CDR1 SGHDN, CDR2 FVKESK. CDR3 nucleotides: TGTGCCAGCAGCCAAGAGGACAGGGTACCTCCAGATACGCAGTATTTT. As protein: CASSQEDRVPPDTQYF.

The sample holds many counts of this clonotype. J is TRBJ2-5 and V is TRBV5-1; D possibly corresponds to TRBD1 (6 bases). V was shortened by 4 bases and J by 1 base, with 8 bases between the two germline ends. Germline-derived CDR1 and CDR2 are SGHRS and YFSETQ. The CDR3 is made up of 13 amino acids. In nucleotides, the CDR3 is TGCGCCAGCAGCCGACAGGCCCAAGAGACCCAGTACTTC. It encodes CASSRQAQETQYF. The whole variable domain, remainder taken from reference TRBV5-1 and TRBJ2-5, is KAGVTQTPRYLIKTRGQQVTLSCSPISGHRSVSWYQQTPGQGLQFLFEYFSETQRNKGNFPGRFSGRQFSNSRSEMNVSTLELGDSALYLCASSRQAQETQYFGPGTRLLVL.

This clonotype showed up just a few times. The chain uses TRBV7-6 and TRBJ2-7, with 8 bases lining up with TRBD1. Germline CDR1 and CDR2: SGHVS and FNYEAQ. This CDR3 has 13 amino acids. J was trimmed by 6 bases and V by 5 bases; bases with no gene match: 6. CDR3 DNA sequence: TGTGCCAGCAGCCTAATGACAGGGGCCGAGCAGTACTTC. It translates to CASSLMTGAEQYF.

V gene TRBV18 combines with J gene TRBJ2-1; 7 bases line up with TRBD1. V trimming: 6 bases; J trimming: 0 bases; junction bases outside the gene matches: 8. In germline, CDR1 is KGHSH, CDR2 LQKENI. CDR3 length: 16 amino acids. The CDR3 DNA is TGTGCCAGCTCCCTACTTCCAGGGGGCTCCTACAATGAGCAGTTCTTC. Translated, it gives CASSLLPGGSYNEQFF.

Many counts were recorded for this clonotype. The chain carries TRBV12-3 or TRBV12-4 and TRBJ1-6; the D gene is possibly TRBD1 (5 bases). The CDR3 runs to 14 residues. V shed 2 bases and J shed 6 bases, with 8 bases lying between them. In DNA, the CDR3 is TGTGCCAGCAGTTTATCGGGGGGTAATTCACCCCTCCACTTT. It encodes CASSLSGGNSPLHF.

This clonotype was seen many times. CDR3 sequence (DNA): TGCAGTGCTAGACCCCGGTACTCCTACAATGAGCAGTTCTTC. It specifies CSARPRYSYNEQFF. The chain is built from TRBV20-1 and TRBJ2-1; D remains unclear. The CDR3 is made up of 14 amino acids. V was clipped by 2 bases and J by 0 bases, with 8 bases between them. Germline values: CDR1 DFQATT, CDR2 SNEGSKA (reference sequence).

This clonotype is labeled medium-sized (0.01 to 0.1%). This chain joins TRBV20-1 and TRBJ2-5, with 11 bases fitting TRBD2. The CDR3 loop spans 15 amino acids. From germline, CDR1 is DFQATT and CDR2 SNEGSKA (reference sequence). V was pared by 2 bases and J by 1 base, with 3 bases of the junction left unmatched. The CDR3 region has the DNA TGCAGTGCTAGACTAGCGGGGGGCCCCCAAGAGACCCAGTACTTC. Its protein is CSARLAGGPQETQYF.

This clonotype occurred many times. The chain couples TRBV7-2 to TRBJ2-6; 9 bases agree with TRBD2. The CDR3 is 18 amino acids. From germline, CDR1 is SGHTA and CDR2 FQGNSA. Trimming at V came to 8 bases and at J to 0 bases, leaving 11 bases not matched to a gene. This chain's CDR3 is CASPSGLAGISGANVLTF. For the CDR3, the DNA is TGTGCCAGCCCCAGCGGCCTAGCGGGGATCTCTGGGGCCAACGTCCTGACTTTC.

This clonotype has only a few counts. The chain employs TRBV7-2 and TRBJ1-1, with 7 bases identical to TRBD1. V trimming: 5 bases; J trimming: 5 bases; junction bases outside the gene matches: 8. CDR3 length: 14 residues. Germline assignment: CDR1 SGHTA and CDR2 FQGNSA. CDR3 in DNA: TGTGCCAGCAGCCCAGAGACAGGGAGTACTGAAGCTTTCTTT. Protein sequence: CASSPETGSTEAFF.

This clonotype rates as medium-sized. V usage is TRBV12-3 or TRBV12-4 and J usage is TRBJ1-2, with 8 bases matching TRBD1. There are 15 residues in the CDR3. The V and J ends lost 4 bases and 3 bases, in that order; junction bases with no gene match: 7. The CDR3 nucleotides are TGTGCCAGCAGTTACGGGACAGGTCATGACTATGGCTACACCTTC. It translates to CASSYGTGHDYGYTF.

In this sample, this clonotype turned up many times. The J gene is TRBJ2-1, the V gene TRBV7-6, with D tentatively TRBD1 (8 bases). The CDR3 covers 15 residues. The ends were cut back, 5 bases at V and 3 bases at J, with 14 bases in the middle. Germline V gene lookup returns CDR1 SGHVS and CDR2 FNYEAQ. CDR3 nucleotide sequence: TGTGCCAGCAGCCAGAACAGGGGGGGCTACAATGAGCAGTTCTTC. Its translation: CASSQNRGGYNEQFF.

This clonotype was counted a few times. The CDR3 DNA is TGTGCCAGCAGCCCTACAATATTCGCCGGGGTAGTTCAACGCGCAGATACGCAGTATTTT. Protein sequence: CASSPTIFAGVVQRADTQYF. V is TRBV11-2 and J is TRBJ2-3; perhaps TRBD2 as D (5 bases). Trimming shortened V by 5 bases and J by 4 bases, and 31 bases separated the two germline ends. Looked up from germline, CDR1 is SGHAT and CDR2 is FQNNGV. CDR3 length: 20 amino acids.

The chain is built from TRBV30 and TRBJ2-1; D is unresolved. CDR1 is GTSNPN, CDR2 SVGIG, per germline (reference sequence). The CDR3 runs to 14 residues. Deletions cut 0 bases from V and 4 bases from J, with 10 bases between. CDR3: CAWSVTPPYNEQFF. The CDR3 DNA reads TGTGCCTGGAGTGTAACCCCTCCATACAATGAGCAGTTCTTC.

This clonotype was found many times. The V and J genes are TRBV28 and TRBJ2-1; 10 nucleotides match TRBD1. This CDR3 contains 16 residues. CDR1 and CDR2 (germline): MDHEN, SYDVKM. Germline trimming cut 4 bases from V and 7 bases from J; bases unmatched to any gene: 10. The CDR3 nucleotides read TGTGCCAGCAGTTCGTCTGGGACAGGGGTGAAAAATGAGCAGTTCTTC. Its protein product is CASSSSGTGVKNEQFF.

This clonotype has at least ten counts. The V call is TRBV24-1, the J call TRBJ2-2, with 10 nucleotides matching TRBD1. This CDR3 comprises 16 residues. J gave up 2 bases and V 3 bases, and 2 bases lay outside the gene matches. Germline V gene lookup returns CDR1 KGHDR and CDR2 SFDVKD. Here the CDR3 DNA reads TGTGCCACCAGTGATGCGACAGGGGGCAACACCGGGGAGCTGTTTTTT. It translates to CATSDATGGNTGELFF.

This clonotype was counted a few times. The gene calls are TRBV20-1 and TRBJ2-6; D is ambiguous. The CDR3 runs to 13 residues. V lost 5 bases, J lost 2 bases, and 7 bases lay in between. The germline V gene encodes CDR1 DFQATT and CDR2 SNEGSKA (reference sequence). In DNA form, the CDR3 reads TGCAGTGCTTCGGCACCTGGGGCCAACGTCCTGACTTTC. Translation: CSASAPGANVLTF.

DNA for the CDR3: TGCAGCGTTGGGCCAGCGGGGGGGCCGGGCACAGATACGCAGTATTTT. Its translation: CSVGPAGGPGTDTQYF. V usage is TRBV29-1 and J usage is TRBJ2-3; 10 positions agree with TRBD2. V lost 4 bases and J lost 1; bases outside the gene matches: 8. Germline V CDR1 and CDR2: SQVTM, ANQGSEA. CDR3 length equals 16 residues.

This clonotype was seen repeatedly, ten times or more. This chain uses TRBV7-9 with TRBJ1-1; D is unresolved. In germline, CDR1 is SEHNR, CDR2 FQNEAQ (reference sequence). V lost 5 bases to trimming and J lost 4 bases, with 8 bases between them. The CDR3 has 12 residues. This CDR3 is CASSLLGTEAFF. Here the CDR3 DNA reads TGTGCCAGCAGCCTCTTGGGCACTGAAGCTTTCTTT.

This clonotype was seen many times. The gene calls are TRBV6-2 or TRBV6-3 and TRBJ1-6; D is ambiguous. The CDR3 has 12 residues. Trimming left V 6 bases short and J 6 bases short, with 6 bases between. The germline V gene has CDR1 MNHEY and CDR2 SVGEGT. For the CDR3, the DNA is TGTGCCAGCAGGACGGGTAATTCACCCCTCCACTTT. It translates to CASRTGNSPLHF.

This clonotype has ten or more counts. The genes are TRBV12-3 or TRBV12-4 and TRBJ2-3; TRBD2 matches 8 bases. The ends lost 6 bases at V and 2 bases at J; junction bases unmatched: 4. The CDR3 runs to 14 residues. The CDR3 sequence is CASSRSGITDTQYF. The CDR3 region has the DNA TGTGCCAGCAGCCGTAGCGGGATCACAGATACGCAGTATTTT.

This clonotype was seen only a few times. The CDR3 nucleotides are TGTGCCAGCAGCTCCGGGACTAGTTCGGGAACGACCGGGGAGCTGTTTTTT. Translation gives CASSSGTSSGTTGELFF. The V gene is TRBV5-6, the J gene TRBJ2-2; TRBD2 agrees at 8 bases. This CDR3 has 17 amino acids. Trimming at V came to 3 bases and at J to 5 bases, leaving 12 bases not matched to a gene. The germline CDR1 and CDR2 sequences are SGHDT and YYEEEE.

Many counts were recorded for this clonotype. The chain is built from TRBV6-6 and TRBJ2-1; TRBD1 aligns across 12 bases. The V gene's germline CDR1 is MNHNY and CDR2 SVGAGI (reference sequence). The CDR3 is 16 residues long. Trimming at V came to 0 bases and at J to 5 bases, leaving 2 bases not matched to a gene. CDR3: CASSYSGQGANNEQFF. Here the CDR3 DNA reads TGTGCCAGCAGTTACTCGGGACAGGGGGCGAACAATGAGCAGTTCTTC.

This clonotype was observed many times. The V gene is TRBV20-1, the J gene TRBJ2-7, with 11 bases fitting TRBD2. Germline V CDR1 and CDR2: DFQATT, SNEGSKA (reference sequence). The CDR3 has 14 residues. Losses at the gene ends were 3 bases for V and 3 bases for J; bases not matched to a gene: 4. CDR3 DNA: TGCAGTGCTAGGCTAGCGGGGGGTATCTACGAGCAGTACTTC. Its protein product is CSARLAGGIYEQYF.

This clonotype was counted a few times. This chain links TRBV20-1 with TRBJ2-1; D gene unclear. Germline lookup yields CDR1 DFQATT and CDR2 SNEGSKA (reference sequence). The V end lost 2 bases, the J end lost 5 bases, and 19 bases lay between the germline ends. There are 16 residues in the CDR3. CDR3 sequence reads: CSARSDMARKNNEQFF. CDR3 sequence (DNA): TGCAGTGCTAGATCCGACATGGCTCGGAAGAACAATGAGCAGTTCTTC.

At least ten counts were recorded for this clonotype. The chain carries TRBV27 and TRBJ2-7; D possibly corresponds to TRBD1 (6 bases). Germline values: CDR1 MNHEY, CDR2 SMNVEV (reference sequence). CDR3 length: 15 amino acids. Deletions cut 5 bases from V and 5 bases from J, with 19 bases between. The CDR3 sequence is CASSPGGTGRNEQYF. The CDR3 bases are TGTGCCAGCAGTCCCGGCGGTACAGGGAGAAACGAGCAGTACTTC.

This chain links TRBV6-2 or TRBV6-3 with TRBJ2-1; perhaps TRBD2 as D (6 bases). This CDR3 is 11 amino acids long. The V end lost 8 bases, the J end lost 10 bases, and 12 bases lay between the germline ends. CDR1 and CDR2 from the germline V gene are MNHEY and SVGEGT. As DNA, the CDR3 is TGTGCCAGCCAATCGGCGGGAGAGCAGTTCTTC. Its translation: CASQSAGEQFF.

This clonotype was recorded many times. CDR3 DNA sequence: TGTGCCAGCAGCCTACGGACAGATGGCGGGGAGCTGTTTTTT. This translates into CASSLRTDGGELFF. The V gene is TRBV7-6, the J gene TRBJ2-2, with D maybe TRBD1 (6 bases). CDR1 is SGHVS, CDR2 FNYEAQ, per germline. The CDR3 consists of 14 residues. Trimming pared 5 bases from V and 7 bases from J, leaving 14 bases between. Full variable domain (remainder filled in from reference TRBV7-6 and TRBJ2-2): GAGVSQSPRYKVTKRGQDVALRCDPISGHVSLYWYRQALGQGPEFLTYFNYEAQQDKSGLPNDRFSAERPEGSISTLTIQRTEQRDSAMYRCASSLRTDGGELFFGEGSRLTVL.